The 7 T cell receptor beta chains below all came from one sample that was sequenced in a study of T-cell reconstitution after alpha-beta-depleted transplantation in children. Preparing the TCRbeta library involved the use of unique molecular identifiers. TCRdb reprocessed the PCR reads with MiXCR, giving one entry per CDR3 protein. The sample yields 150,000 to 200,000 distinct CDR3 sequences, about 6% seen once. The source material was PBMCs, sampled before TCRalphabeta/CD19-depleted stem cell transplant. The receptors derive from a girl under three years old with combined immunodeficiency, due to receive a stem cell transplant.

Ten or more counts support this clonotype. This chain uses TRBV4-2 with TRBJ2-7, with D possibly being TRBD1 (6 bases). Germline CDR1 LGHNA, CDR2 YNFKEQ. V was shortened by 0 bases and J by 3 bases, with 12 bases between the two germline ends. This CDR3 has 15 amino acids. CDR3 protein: CASSQEPRGFYEQYF. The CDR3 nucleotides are TGTGCCAGCAGCCAAGAACCCAGGGGTTTCTACGAGCAGTACTTC.

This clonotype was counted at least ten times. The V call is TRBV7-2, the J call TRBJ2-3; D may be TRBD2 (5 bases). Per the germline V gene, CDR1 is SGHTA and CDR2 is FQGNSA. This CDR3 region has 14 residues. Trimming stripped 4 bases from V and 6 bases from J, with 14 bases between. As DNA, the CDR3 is TGTGCCAGCAGCTCGCGGGCCCTCCCGGATACGCAGTATTTT. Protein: CASSSRALPDTQYF.

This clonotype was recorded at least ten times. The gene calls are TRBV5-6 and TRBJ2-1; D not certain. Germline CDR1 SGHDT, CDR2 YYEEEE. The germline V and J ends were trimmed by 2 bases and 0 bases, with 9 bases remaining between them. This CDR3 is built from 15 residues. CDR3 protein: CASSFLEGSYNEQFF. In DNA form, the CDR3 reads TGTGCCAGCAGCTTCCTAGAAGGCTCCTACAATGAGCAGTTCTTC. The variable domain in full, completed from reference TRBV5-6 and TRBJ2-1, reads DAGVTQSPTHLIKTRGQQVTLRCSPKSGHDTVSWYQQALGQGPQFIFQYYEEEERQRGNFPDRFSGHQFPNYSSELNVNALLLGDSALYLCASSFLEGSYNEQFFGPGTRLTVL.

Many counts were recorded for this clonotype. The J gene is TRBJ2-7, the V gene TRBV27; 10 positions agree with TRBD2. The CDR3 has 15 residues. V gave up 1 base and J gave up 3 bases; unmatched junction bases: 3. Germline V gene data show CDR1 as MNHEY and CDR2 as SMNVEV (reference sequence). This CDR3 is CASSLYSGGNYEQYF. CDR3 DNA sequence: TGTGCCAGCAGTTTATATAGCGGGGGGAACTACGAGCAGTACTTC.

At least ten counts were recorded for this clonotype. CDR3 DNA: TGTGCCAGCAGTTACTCTAGGGGCAGTGAGCAGTTCTTC. This gives the protein CASSYSRGSEQFF. The chain is built from TRBV6-5 and TRBJ2-1; a possible D gene is TRBD1 (5 bases). The CDR3 has 13 residues. Germline V gives CDR1 MNHEY, CDR2 SVGAGI. Deletions cut 0 bases from V and 9 bases from J, with 9 bases between.

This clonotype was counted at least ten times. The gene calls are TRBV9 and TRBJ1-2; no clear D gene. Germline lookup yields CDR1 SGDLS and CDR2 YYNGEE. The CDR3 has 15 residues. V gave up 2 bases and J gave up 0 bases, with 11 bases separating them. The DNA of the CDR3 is TGTGCCAGCAGCGTGTACTCGCTCCCTAACTATGGCTACACCTTC. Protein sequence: CASSVYSLPNYGYTF. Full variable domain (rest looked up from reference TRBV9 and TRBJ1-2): DSGVTQTPKHLITATGQRVTLRCSPRSGDLSVYWYQQSLDQGLQFLIQYYNGEERAKGNILERFSAQQFPDLHSELNLSSLELGDSALYFCASSVYSLPNYGYTFGSGTRLTVV.

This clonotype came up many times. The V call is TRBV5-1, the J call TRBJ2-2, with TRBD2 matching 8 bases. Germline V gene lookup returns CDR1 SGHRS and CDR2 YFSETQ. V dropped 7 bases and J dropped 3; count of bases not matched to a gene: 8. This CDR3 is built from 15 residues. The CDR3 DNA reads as TGCGCCAGCGGCCCGACTAGCGCCGACACCGGGGAGCTGTTTTTT. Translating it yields CASGPTSADTGELFF.